These 2 T cell receptor beta chains share one sample of origin, sequenced in a study of T cell repertoires in cytomegalovirus infection (dated by TCRdb to 2018 to 2020). This sample was sequenced with an Illumina HiSeq 1500. Using fastp trimming at Q25 and MiXCR clonotype assembly, TCRdb reanalyzed the public sequencing data and kept in-frame beta chains. All rows with the same CDR3 protein become a single entry with the most common DNA and genes. This sample lists nearly 450,000 distinct CDR3 sequences; roughly 31% were detected once. Of the sample, roughly an eighth falls within the top ten clones. Sequencing was performed on PBMCs. Receptors originate from a human donor in good health (CMV status not recorded). Some clones in this sample may be carry-over from other donors' samples.

This clonotype appeared many times. An end of the junction differs from the germline gene, which may be a read error. The gene calls are TRBV12-3 or TRBV12-4 and TRBJ1-5; possibly TRBD1 for D (6 bases). The CDR3 covers 15 residues. The CDR3 nucleotides are TGTGCCAGCAGATTAGGACAGTTTAGCAATCAGCCCCAGCATTTT. Protein: CASRLGQFSNQPQHF.

This clonotype was counted between two and nine times. The chain employs TRBV5-4 and TRBJ2-1; 11 bases line up with TRBD2. V was clipped by 4 bases and J by 1 base; unmatched bases: 13. Germline V gene sequence: CDR1 SGHNT, CDR2 YYREEE (reference sequence). This CDR3 has 19 amino acids. CDR3 sequence reads: CASSRGGLAEVGSYNEQFF. In nucleotides, the CDR3 is TGTGCCAGCAGCCGGGGGGGACTAGCGGAGGTAGGGTCCTACAATGAGCAGTTCTTC.